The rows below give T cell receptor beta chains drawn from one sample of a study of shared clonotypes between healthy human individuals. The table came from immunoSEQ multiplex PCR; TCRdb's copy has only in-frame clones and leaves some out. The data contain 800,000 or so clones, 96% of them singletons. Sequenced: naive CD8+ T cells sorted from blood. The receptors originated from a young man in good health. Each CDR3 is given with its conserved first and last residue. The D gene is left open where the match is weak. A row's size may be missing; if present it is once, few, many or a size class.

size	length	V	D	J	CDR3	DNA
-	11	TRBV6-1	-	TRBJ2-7	CASSDSYEQYF	TGTGCCAGCAGTGACAGTTACGAGCAGTACTTC
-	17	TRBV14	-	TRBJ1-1	CASSQVFGVLTNTEAFF	TGTGCCAGCAGCCAAGTGTTCGGGGTACTAACGAACACTGAAGCTTTCTTT
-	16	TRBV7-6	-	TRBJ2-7	CASSFASGTTTYEQYF	TGTGCCAGCAGTTTTGCCTCCGGGACAACCACCTACGAGCAGTACTTC
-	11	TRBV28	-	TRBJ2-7	CASSFGNEQYF	TGTGCCAGCAGTTTCGGAAACGAGCAGTACTTC
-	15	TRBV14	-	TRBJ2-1	CASSPYGVLRTEQFF	TGTGCCAGCAGCCCCTATGGCGTGCTTAGGACTGAGCAGTTCTTC
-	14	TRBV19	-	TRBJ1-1	CASSAQDRNTEAFF	TGTGCCAGTAGTGCCCAGGACAGGAACACTGAAGCTTTCTTT
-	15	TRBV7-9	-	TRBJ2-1	CASSHQGSSYNEQFF	TGTGCCAGCAGCCATCAGGGGTCATCCTACAATGAGCAGTTCTTC
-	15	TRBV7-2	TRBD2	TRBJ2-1	CASSLPGLAGVEQFF	TGTGCCAGCAGCTTACCCGGACTAGCGGGAGTTGAGCAGTTCTTC
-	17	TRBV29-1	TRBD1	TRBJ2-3	CSVEVVAGQGNTDTQYF	TGCAGCGTTGAAGTTGTAGCCGGACAGGGAAACACAGATACGCAGTATTTT
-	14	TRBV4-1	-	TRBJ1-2	CASSQGQADYGYTF	TGCGCCAGCAGCCAAGGACAGGCTGACTATGGCTACACCTTC
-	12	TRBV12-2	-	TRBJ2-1	CASRLELRRPFF	TGTGCAAGTCGCTTAGAATTGCGGAGGCCGTTCTTC
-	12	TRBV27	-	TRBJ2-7	CASSQLGDEQYF	TGTGCCAGCAGCCAACTGGGAGACGAGCAGTACTTC
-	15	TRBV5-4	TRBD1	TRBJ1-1	CASSLRDRDRTEAFF	TGTGCCAGCAGCCTCCGGGACAGGGATCGGACTGAAGCTTTCTTT
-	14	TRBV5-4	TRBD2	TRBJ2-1	CASSSTSGYNEQFF	TGTGCCAGCAGCTCTACTAGCGGTTACAATGAGCAGTTCTTC
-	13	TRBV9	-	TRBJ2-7	CASRAGPTYEQYF	TGTGCCAGCAGGGCCGGGCCGACCTACGAGCAGTACTTC
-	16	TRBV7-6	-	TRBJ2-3	CASILPQGLGTDTQYF	TGTGCCAGCATACTCCCACAGGGTTTAGGCACAGATACGCAGTATTTT
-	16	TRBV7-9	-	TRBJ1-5	CASSAPEIGANQPQHF	TGTGCCAGCAGCGCCCCGGAGATAGGGGCCAATCAGCCCCAGCATTTT
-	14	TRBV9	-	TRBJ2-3	CASSSSGLTDTQYF	TGTGCCAGCAGCTCTTCAGGCCTGACAGATACGCAGTATTTT
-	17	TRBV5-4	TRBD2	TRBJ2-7	CASSTLKTSGRSYEQYF	TGTGCCAGCAGCACGCTGAAGACTAGCGGGAGATCCTACGAGCAGTACTTC
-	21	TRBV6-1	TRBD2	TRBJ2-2	CASSERRVWLAGGKDTGELFF	TGTGCCAGCAGTGAACGTAGGGTTTGGCTAGCGGGAGGAAAGGACACCGGGGAGCTGTTTTTT
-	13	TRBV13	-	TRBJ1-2	CASSLGGDYGYTF	TGTGCCAGCAGCTTGGGGGGTGACTATGGCTACACCTTC
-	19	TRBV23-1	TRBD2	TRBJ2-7	CASSIKLGSGRKRSYEQYF	TGCGCCAGCAGTATAAAGTTGGGTAGCGGGAGGAAAAGGTCCTACGAGCAGTACTTC
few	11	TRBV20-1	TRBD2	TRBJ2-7	CSARTSGEQYF	TGCAGTGCCAGGACTAGCGGGGAGCAGTACTTC
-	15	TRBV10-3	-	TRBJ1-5	CAISESVGGNQPQHF	TGTGCCATCAGTGAGTCTGTAGGGGGCAATCAGCCCCAGCATTTT
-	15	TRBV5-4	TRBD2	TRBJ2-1	CASSPGLAGGNEQFF	TGTGCCAGCAGCCCGGGACTAGCGGGGGGCAATGAGCAGTTCTTC
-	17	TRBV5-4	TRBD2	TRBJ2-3	CASSFLFGLAGTDTQYF	TGTGCCAGCAGCTTCCTCTTCGGCCTAGCGGGTACAGATACGCAGTATTTT
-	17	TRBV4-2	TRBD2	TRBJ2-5	CASSQDLELADQETQYF	TGTGCCAGCAGCCAAGATCTTGAACTAGCGGATCAAGAGACCCAGTACTTC
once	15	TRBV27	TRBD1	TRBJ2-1	CASGFPGQGTNEQFF	TGTGCCAGCGGATTCCCGGGACAGGGGACAAATGAGCAGTTCTTC
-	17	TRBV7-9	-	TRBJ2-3	CASSLENQRTSTDTQYF	TGTGCCAGCAGCTTAGAAAATCAGCGGACAAGCACAGATACGCAGTATTTT
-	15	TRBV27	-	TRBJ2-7	CASSLSSQGSYEQYF	TGTGCCAGCAGTTTATCGTCGCAGGGCTCCTACGAGCAGTACTTC
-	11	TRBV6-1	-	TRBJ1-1	CASRSSPEAFF	TGTGCCAGCAGGTCATCCCCTGAAGCTTTCTTT
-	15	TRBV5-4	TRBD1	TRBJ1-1	CASSRQGRGNTEAFF	TGTGCCAGCAGTCGACAGGGCAGGGGTAACACTGAAGCTTTCTTT
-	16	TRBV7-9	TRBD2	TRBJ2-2	CASSLLAGDGTGELFF	TGTGCCAGCAGCCTACTAGCGGGAGATGGCACCGGGGAGCTGTTTTTT
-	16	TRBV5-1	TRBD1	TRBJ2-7	CASRIGDRGLFGEQYF	TGCGCCAGCAGAATTGGAGACAGGGGGCTTTTCGGCGAGCAGTACTTC
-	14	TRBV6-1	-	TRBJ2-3	CASSGSGAADTQYF	TGTGCCAGCAGTGGATCGGGAGCCGCAGATACGCAGTATTTT
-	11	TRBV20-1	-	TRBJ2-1	CSARVGNEQFF	TGCAGTGCTAGAGTCGGGAATGAGCAGTTCTTC
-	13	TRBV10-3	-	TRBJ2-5	CAISGVREETQYF	TGTGCCATCAGCGGGGTTAGGGAAGAGACCCAGTACTTC